This entry features one TCR beta chain sequence. CDR1 is SGHTA, CDR2 FQGTGA, per germline. This CDR3 spans 11 amino acids. The V end was cut by 8 bases, the J end by 3 bases, with 4 bases between. Each participant's cohort was designated according to participant-reported clinical history. Two negative PCRs, clearance, or symptom resolution characterized the recovered Cohort 3 donors. This sample is drawn from a study of blood T cell repertoires in COVID-19. The wider study: T cells, B-cell-depleted T cells, or PBMCs provided the cDNA or gDNA that served as material.

Authors' processing steps: Estimation of nucleated cell counts was performed using reference gene primer amplification. Some clones are missing from TCRdb's copy, which holds only in-frame ones; the method was immunoSEQ multiplex PCR. V, J and clone size were drawn from that table, and D and trimming were deduced from the DNA. The sample shows roughly 250,000 clones, 70% to 90% of them seen only once. The source is a woman aged 25 to 39 who had recovered from COVID-19. The gene calls are TRBV7-3 and TRBJ2-2; no definite D call. Sequencing was done on a sample of PBMCs or T cells enriched from blood (not recorded which). For the CDR3, the DNA is TGTGCCAGCGGAGACACCGGGGAGCTGTTTTTT. This gives the protein CASGDTGELFF.